A single sample gave rise to the 26 T cell receptor beta chains below, sequenced in a study of blood T cell repertoires in COVID-19 (dated by TCRdb to 2018 to 2021). The library was built by means of the immunoSEQ multiplex PCR assay. Sourced from immuneACCESS, this table was stored by TCRdb with only in-frame sequences that have V and J called. A share of the clones is absent; for the studies checked, an unresolved V gene accounts for under half, and the remainder has no known explanation. The sample records almost 30,000 clones, 89% of which are singletons. The ten largest clones represent 8% to 10% of the sample. The sample consisted of peripheral blood. The receptor source for this set is a human donor in a cohort sampled during active COVID-19.

The V and J genes are TRBV5-4 and TRBJ2-3; 8 bases map to TRBD2. Germline CDR1 is SGHNT and CDR2 is YYREEE (reference sequence). V shed 0 bases and J 0 bases; nucleotides not matched to a gene: 6. The CDR3 is 17 residues long. In nucleotides, the CDR3 is TGTGCCAGCAGCTTGGGATTAGCGGGATCTAGCACAGATACGCAGTATTTT. Its translation: CASSLGLAGSSTDTQYF.

V and J are TRBV4-3 and TRBJ1-2; 7 bases are shared with TRBD1. Per the germline V gene, CDR1 is LGHNA and CDR2 is YSLEER. V lost 4 bases to trimming and J lost 4 bases; unmatched junction nucleotides: 3. This CDR3 comprises 13 residues. The CDR3 spells CASSPDRSYGYTF. CDR3 coding DNA: TGCGCCAGCAGCCCGGACAGGTCCTATGGCTACACCTTC.

The rearrangement links TRBV4-2 to TRBJ2-5; 9 nucleotides agree with TRBD2. The CDR3 runs to 16 residues. The germline V gene has CDR1 LGHNA and CDR2 YNFKEQ. V lost 0 bases, J lost 4 bases, and 6 bases stayed unmatched. CDR3 bases: TGTGCCAGCAGCCAAGATGCGGGGGGGGTTGTAGAGACCCAGTACTTC. It specifies CASSQDAGGVVETQYF.

This clone is deemed large (0.1 to 1%). CDR3 nucleotide sequence: TGTGCCAGCAGCATGGGACTGCACTCCTACAATGAGCAGTTCTTC. This gives the protein CASSMGLHSYNEQFF. This chain joins TRBV7-3 and TRBJ2-1; the D gene is possibly TRBD2 (6 bases). This CDR3 spans 15 amino acids. V shed 5 bases and J shed 0 bases, with 11 bases lying between them. Looked up from germline, CDR1 is SGHTA and CDR2 is FQGTGA.

In this sample, this clone turned up a few times. The chain links TRBV27 to TRBJ2-7, with D tentatively TRBD1 (6 bases). V lost 3 bases and J lost 2, with 8 bases in between. The CDR3 covers 13 residues. CDR1 and CDR2 from the germline V gene are MNHEY and SMNVEV (reference sequence). For the CDR3, the DNA is TGTGCCAGCAGTTTGACAGGTGCCTACGAGCAGTACTTC. Its translation: CASSLTGAYEQYF.

This sequence joins TRBV28 and TRBJ1-6, with 9 positions matching TRBD1. The length of the CDR3 is 16 residues. V was clipped by 5 bases and J by 9 bases; unmatched bases: 11. Germline lookup yields CDR1 MDHEN and CDR2 SYDVKM. The CDR3 is CASSNLGTGQTSPLHF. The CDR3 DNA is TGTGCCAGCAGTAATCTAGGGACAGGGCAAACTTCACCCCTCCACTTT.

CDR3 sequence (DNA): TGTGCCAGCAGCTTGGCAGGGGGCCGAGGCACTGAAGCTTTCTTT. It codes for CASSLAGGRGTEAFF. The V gene is TRBV7-9, the J gene TRBJ1-1; TRBD1 matches at 8 bases. J was trimmed by 4 bases and V by 3 bases; bases with no gene match: 7. The CDR3 is 15 residues long. Germline V gene data show CDR1 as SEHNR and CDR2 as FQNEAQ (reference sequence).

Only one count was recorded for this clone. J is TRBJ1-6 and V is TRBV7-8, with 12 bases fitting TRBD1. This CDR3 has 19 amino acids. Per germline, CDR1 SGHVS and CDR2 FQNEAQ. The ends lost 5 bases at V and 0 bases at J; junction bases unmatched: 8. The CDR3 coding sequence is TGTGCCAGCAGCGGGACAGGGGGCGCGATGGGCTCCTATAATTCACCCCTCCACTTT. As protein: CASSGTGGAMGSYNSPLHF.

The chain combines TRBV5-1 with TRBJ2-7, with D uncertain. The CDR3 covers 15 residues. V lost 4 bases to trimming and J lost 2 bases, with 16 bases between them. CDR1 SGHRS and CDR2 YFSETQ come from the germline V gene. CDR3 sequence reads: CASSPPTKVTYEQYF. In DNA form, the CDR3 reads TGCGCCAGCAGCCCCCCCACAAAAGTTACCTACGAGCAGTACTTC. The entire variable domain, with the rest obtained from reference TRBV5-1 and TRBJ2-7, is as follows: KAGVTQTPRYLIKTRGQQVTLSCSPISGHRSVSWYQQTPGQGLQFLFEYFSETQRNKGNFPGRFSGRQFSNSRSEMNVSTLELGDSALYLCASSPPTKVTYEQYFGPGTRLTVT.

This clone was picked up a small number of times. The J gene is TRBJ1-4, the V gene TRBV13, with 7 bases identical to TRBD1. Germline V gene data show CDR1 as PRHDT and CDR2 as FYEKMQ (reference sequence). J gave up 3 bases and V 2 bases, and 6 bases lay outside the gene matches. The CDR3 is 16 amino acids. CDR3 residues: CASSLKQGIANEKLFF. In DNA, the CDR3 is TGTGCCAGCAGCTTAAAACAGGGGATTGCTAATGAAAAACTGTTTTTT. Filled out from reference TRBV13 and TRBJ1-4, the complete variable domain reads AAGVIQSPRHLIKEKRETATLKCYPIPRHDTVYWYQQGPGQDPQFLISFYEKMQSDKGSIPDRFSAQQFSDYHSELNMSSLELGDSALYFCASSLKQGIANEKLFFGSGTQLSVL.

This rearrangement joins TRBV3-1 (or the pseudogene TRBV3-2) to TRBJ1-5, with D unclear. The CDR3 runs 13 residues. Per the germline V gene, CDR1 is LGHDT and CDR2 is YNNKEL (reference sequence). V was shortened by 5 bases and J by 4 bases, with 9 bases between the two germline ends. The chain's CDR3 is CASSFYRNQPQHF. CDR3 coding DNA: TGTGCCAGCAGCTTTTATCGTAATCAGCCCCAGCATTTT.

The chain couples TRBV24-1 to TRBJ1-2; 12 nucleotides align to TRBD1. The V segment lost 9 bases and the J segment 4 bases; nucleotides outside the gene matches: 11. The CDR3 length is 16 residues. CDR1 is KGHDR and CDR2 is SFDVKD in the germline V gene. CDR3: CATFLRDRGRGYGYTF. The DNA of the CDR3 is TGTGCCACCTTCCTGAGGGACAGGGGGCGAGGCTATGGCTACACCTTC.

This clone was seen only a few times. The V and J genes are TRBV6-5 and TRBJ1-5; unclear D gene. Trimming removed 8 bases from V and 2 bases from J, with 7 bases in between. The CDR3 length is 12 residues. Germline V gives CDR1 MNHEY, CDR2 SVGAGI. CDR3 nucleotides: TGTGCCAGCCGAGAGGGCAATCAGCCCCAGCATTTT. Translated, it gives CASREGNQPQHF.

V gene TRBV5-4 combines with J gene TRBJ1-2, with D possibly TRBD1 on 5 matching bases. CDR1 SGHNT and CDR2 YYREEE come from the germline V gene (reference sequence). Trimming cost V 0 bases and J 8 bases, with 17 bases left between them. This CDR3 spans 15 amino acids. In DNA, the CDR3 is TGTGCCAGCAGCTTGGAGGGCGGATGGGGGGAGGGCTACACCTTC. Encoded protein: CASSLEGGWGEGYTF. The full variable domain, its missing parts supplied by reference TRBV5-4 and TRBJ1-2, is ETGVTQSPTHLIKTRGQQVTLRCSSQSGHNTVSWYQQALGQGPQFIFQYYREEENGRGNFPPRFSGLQFPNYSSELNVNALELDDSALYLCASSLEGGWGEGYTFGSGTRLTVV.

The chain has TRBV27 and TRBJ2-7, with D tentatively TRBD2 (7 bases). Trimming left V 2 bases short and J 7 bases short, with 15 bases between. The CDR3 runs 14 residues. CDR1 and CDR2 from the germline V gene are MNHEY and SMNVEV (reference sequence). CDR3 residues: CASSLGGGAEEQYF. The CDR3 DNA reads as TGTGCCAGCAGTTTAGGAGGGGGGGCAGAAGAGCAGTACTTC.

V gene TRBV6-4 combines with J gene TRBJ2-7; the match to TRBD1 covers 7 bases. Germline loops: CDR1 MRHNA, CDR2 SNTAGT. The CDR3 is 14 amino acids. J lost 3 bases, V lost 10 bases, and 12 bases had no gene match. CDR3 sequence reads: CANPRQGEYYEQYF. CDR3 in DNA: TGTGCCAACCCTAGACAGGGTGAATACTACGAGCAGTACTTC.

The chain employs TRBV19 and TRBJ1-2, with 10 bases fitting TRBD1. Looked up from germline, CDR1 is LNHDA and CDR2 is SQIVND (reference sequence). Trimming took 5 bases from V and 7 from J; bases not matched to a gene: 7. The CDR3 runs to 14 residues. CDR3 residues: CASSRDRGLFGYTF. The CDR3 DNA reads as TGTGCCAGTAGTCGTGACAGGGGGCTGTTTGGCTACACCTTC.

The chain links TRBV7-3 to TRBJ2-1; D is perhaps TRBD2 (6 bases). Germline loops: CDR1 SGHTA, CDR2 FQGTGA. V was trimmed by 2 bases and J by 0 bases, leaving 14 bases between them. The CDR3 contains 17 residues. The CDR3 here is CASSLGGTTASYNEQFF. Here the CDR3 DNA reads TGTGCCAGCAGCTTAGGGGGGACCACCGCCTCCTACAATGAGCAGTTCTTC.

This clone was counted once. The V and J genes are TRBV7-9 and TRBJ1-1; maybe TRBD1 (6 bases). This CDR3 region has 14 residues. CDR1 is SEHNR, CDR2 FQNEAQ, per germline (reference sequence). V gave up 1 base and J gave up 0 bases, with 6 bases separating them. The CDR3 DNA follows: TGTGCCAGCAGCTTAGGGACAGTGAACACTGAAGCTTTCTTT. It codes for CASSLGTVNTEAFF.

The V gene is TRBV28, the J gene TRBJ1-5, with 9 bases that match TRBD1. This CDR3 region has 15 residues. Germline V gene sequence: CDR1 MDHEN, CDR2 SYDVKM. Germline trimming cut 6 bases from V and 4 bases from J; bases unmatched to any gene: 7. CDR3 residues: CASRGTGTRNQPQHF. DNA for the CDR3: TGTGCCAGCAGGGGGACAGGGACTCGGAATCAGCCCCAGCATTTT.

This sequence joins TRBV11-3 and TRBJ2-3; TRBD2 matches 7 bases. V lost 5 bases and J lost 5; bases outside the gene matches: 13. CDR3 length: 16 residues. The germline V gene has CDR1 SGHNT and CDR2 YENEEA. This CDR3 reads CASSPRAGVEQDTQYF. The CDR3 nucleotides are TGTGCCAGCAGCCCCAGGGCGGGGGTTGAGCAAGATACGCAGTATTTT.

The V call is TRBV4-3, the J call TRBJ2-7, with D perhaps TRBD1 (5 bases). The CDR3 runs 14 residues. Germline CDR1 and CDR2: LGHNA and YSLEER. V lost 0 bases, J lost 2 bases, and 8 bases lay in between. As DNA, the CDR3 is TGCGCCAGCAGCCAAGACAGGGTGGCCTACGAGCAGTACTTC. Translating it yields CASSQDRVAYEQYF.

The gene calls are TRBV10-3 and TRBJ2-3; TRBD2 might be the D (6 bases). CDR3 length equals 15 residues. The V end was cut by 0 bases, the J end by 6 bases, with 13 bases between. CDR1 is ENHRY and CDR2 is SYGVKD in the germline V gene. The CDR3 here is CAISESSGRGDTQYF. The CDR3 DNA reads as TGTGCCATCAGTGAGTCTAGCGGTCGTGGGGATACGCAGTATTTT.

CDR3 nucleotides: TGTGCCAGCAGCCTACGACAGGGGCCGGGCAATGAGCAGTTCTTC. It codes for CASSLRQGPGNEQFF. The J gene is TRBJ2-1, the V gene TRBV7-2; 8 positions match TRBD1. The CDR3 sequence is 15 residues long. The V gene's germline CDR1 is SGHTA and CDR2 FQGNSA. The ends lost 5 bases at V and 6 bases at J; junction bases unmatched: 9.

J is TRBJ1-2 and V is TRBV11-2; D not certain. Germline CDR1 SGHAT, CDR2 FQNNGV. V was clipped by 6 bases and J by 2 bases, with 4 bases between them. There are 11 residues in the CDR3. For the CDR3, the DNA is TGTGCCAGCAGGGGCAACTATGGCTACACCTTC. Its translation is CASRGNYGYTF.

The genes are TRBV10-2 and TRBJ2-1, with TRBD2 identical over 8 bases. Germline trimming cut 4 bases from V and 0 bases from J; bases unmatched to any gene: 5. Germline V lookup: CDR1 WSHSY, CDR2 SAAADI. This CDR3 has 16 residues. The CDR3 bases are TGCGCCAGCAGTGCGGGGGGGCCAAGCTCCTACAATGAGCAGTTCTTC. Amino acids: CASSAGGPSSYNEQFF.